Below, 27 T cell receptor beta chains from the same sample are listed, as sequenced in a study of CD8 T cells in Susac syndrome. Reverse transcription of 0.5 to 1 ug RNA was performed with random hexamers. Each CDR3 protein is one row after TCRdb ran MiXCR on the immunoSEQ multiplex PCR reads. The sample has about 150,000 distinct CDR3 sequences, 85% to 95% seen once. The sample consisted of CD4+ T cells from PBMCs. These receptors were obtained from a human donor with Susac syndrome.

The V and J genes are TRBV6-5 and TRBJ2-1; 7 bases fit TRBD1. The CDR3 runs 15 residues. The germline V gene has CDR1 MNHEY and CDR2 SVGAGI. V was pared by 6 bases and J by 5 bases, with 10 bases of the junction left unmatched. The CDR3 spells CASSQQTGYDNEQFF. The CDR3 DNA reads as TGTGCCAGCAGCCAACAGACAGGGTACGACAATGAGCAGTTCTTC.

The chain uses TRBV4-2 and TRBJ2-5, with TRBD2 identical over 7 bases. CDR1 is LGHNA, CDR2 YNFKEQ, per germline. V lost 6 bases to trimming and J lost 6 bases; unmatched junction nucleotides: 10. The CDR3 length is 14 residues. In DNA, the CDR3 is TGTGCCAGCAGTCTTTCGGCGGGGGAACAGACCCAGTACTTC. This gives the protein CASSLSAGEQTQYF.

The rearrangement joins TRBV7-2 to TRBJ2-5, with 9 bases identical to TRBD1. Germline V CDR1 and CDR2: SGHTA, FQGNSA. V gave up 7 bases and J gave up 1 base; unmatched junction bases: 7. CDR3 length: 15 residues. The CDR3 DNA reads TGTGCCAGCACGCGGACAGGGGCCCTCCAAGAGACCCAGTACTTC. This sequence encodes CASTRTGALQETQYF.

This clonotype was recorded once. This chain links TRBV2 with TRBJ2-4; 7 bases match TRBD1. The germline CDR1 and CDR2 sequences are SNHLY and FYNNEI. CDR3 size: 16 residues. V gave up 7 bases and J gave up 7 bases; unmatched junction bases: 16. The CDR3 sequence: CASKDDRAALNNIQYF. CDR3 nucleotides: TGTGCCAGCAAGGATGACAGGGCAGCTCTTAATAACATTCAGTACTTC.

V and J are TRBV30 and TRBJ1-1; unclear D gene. This CDR3 comprises 11 residues. CDR1 is GTSNPN, CDR2 SVGIG, per germline (reference sequence). V lost 3 bases, J lost 6 bases, and 8 bases lay in between. The CDR3 sequence: CAWREGAEAFF. CDR3 nucleotides: TGTGCCTGGAGAGAGGGCGCTGAAGCTTTCTTT.

The rearrangement uses TRBV5-6 and TRBJ2-7, with unresolved D. This CDR3 is 15 amino acids long. Germline values: CDR1 SGHDT, CDR2 YYEEEE. The V end lost 4 bases, the J end lost 2 bases, and 16 bases lay between the germline ends. The CDR3 sequence is CASSLWVQYPYEQYF. The CDR3 coding sequence is TGTGCCAGCAGCCTCTGGGTCCAGTACCCCTACGAGCAGTACTTC. Full variable domain (remainder filled in from reference TRBV5-6 and TRBJ2-7): DAGVTQSPTHLIKTRGQQVTLRCSPKSGHDTVSWYQQALGQGPQFIFQYYEEEERQRGNFPDRFSGHQFPNYSSELNVNALLLGDSALYLCASSLWVQYPYEQYFGPGTRLTVT.

The chain is built from TRBV9 and TRBJ2-1; 15 bases match TRBD2. The J segment lost 8 bases and the V segment lost 0 bases, leaving 3 bases of the junction unmatched. This CDR3 contains 16 residues. CDR1 and CDR2 from the germline V gene are SGDLS and YYNGEE. CDR3 protein: CASSVAGLAGGHEQFF. CDR3 nucleotides: TGTGCCAGCAGCGTAGCAGGACTAGCGGGGGGGCATGAGCAGTTCTTC. Variable domain in full (rest from reference TRBV9 and TRBJ2-1): DSGVTQTPKHLITATGQRVTLRCSPRSGDLSVYWYQQSLDQGLQFLIQYYNGEERAKGNILERFSAQQFPDLHSELNLSSLELGDSALYFCASSVAGLAGGHEQFFGPGTRLTVL.

The rearrangement links TRBV10-3 to TRBJ2-1; 12 bases align to TRBD2. The V gene end was trimmed by 0 bases and the J gene end by 3 bases; junction bases not matched to a gene: 3. The CDR3 has 17 amino acids. The germline V gene has CDR1 ENHRY and CDR2 SYGVKD. In DNA, the CDR3 is TGTGCCATCAGTGAGTCTACTAGCGGGGGGTACTACAATGAGCAGTTCTTC. It encodes CAISESTSGGYYNEQFF.

This clonotype was seen once. The J gene is TRBJ2-2, the V gene TRBV29-1; TRBD2 might be the D (7 bases). The CDR3 runs to 13 residues. Trimming took off 7 bases at V and 7 bases at J, with 16 bases between the two ends. CDR1 is SQVTM and CDR2 is ANQGSEA in the germline V gene. CDR3 DNA: TGCAGCGGGGGGAACAGGGAGGGCGGGGAGCTGTTTTTT. This codes for CSGGNREGGELFF.

The rearrangement links TRBV7-9 to TRBJ2-3; D is unresolved. Germline V gene lookup returns CDR1 SEHNR and CDR2 FQNEAQ (reference sequence). V was cut by 3 bases and J by 5 bases, with 6 bases left in between. CDR3 length: 12 amino acids. As DNA, the CDR3 is TGTGCCAGCAGCTTTAAAGGAGATACGCAGTATTTT. It encodes CASSFKGDTQYF.

V usage is TRBV6-2 or TRBV6-3 and J usage is TRBJ2-7; no reliable D call. The germline V and J ends were trimmed by 7 bases and 2 bases, with 9 bases remaining between them. CDR3 length: 12 amino acids. Germline lookup yields CDR1 MNHEY and CDR2 SVGEGT. The CDR3 sequence: CASTAPPYEQYF. The DNA of the CDR3 is TGTGCCAGCACCGCCCCCCCCTACGAGCAGTACTTC.

The chain has TRBV12-3 or TRBV12-4 and TRBJ1-2, with D unresolved. V lost 6 bases and J 10 bases, leaving 12 bases between the germline ends. The CDR3 covers 11 residues. This chain's CDR3 is CASSFSAAYTF. The CDR3 DNA reads as TGTGCCAGCAGCTTTTCTGCCGCCTACACCTTC.

The gene calls are TRBV29-1 and TRBJ1-2; D is perhaps TRBD1 (6 bases). Germline CDR1 is SQVTM and CDR2 is ANQGSEA. Trimming took 4 bases from V and 7 from J, leaving 13 bases between them. The CDR3 has 12 residues. The CDR3 region is CSVVRGDSGYTF. The DNA for the CDR3 is TGCAGCGTTGTCAGGGGAGATAGTGGCTACACCTTC.

The V and J genes are TRBV7-9 and TRBJ2-2, with D perhaps TRBD2 (6 bases). Germline V gene data show CDR1 as SEHNR and CDR2 as FQNEAQ (reference sequence). The CDR3 is 15 amino acids. The V end was cut by 4 bases, the J end by 3 bases, with 12 bases between. The CDR3 protein is CASSSRERDTGELFF. The CDR3 coding sequence is TGTGCCAGCAGCTCACGGGAGAGGGACACCGGGGAGCTGTTTTTT. Based on the CDR3 plus reference TRBV7-9 and TRBJ2-2, the full variable domain is DTGVSQNPRHKITKRGQNVTFRCDPISEHNRLYWYRQTLGQGPEFLTYFQNEAQLEKSRLLSDRFSAERPKGSFSTLEIQRTEQGDSAMYLCASSSRERDTGELFFGEGSRLTVL.

V usage is TRBV12-3 or TRBV12-4 and J usage is TRBJ1-1; no clear D. Trimming removed 3 bases from V and 10 bases from J, with 12 bases in between. The CDR3 totals 12 residues. The DNA of the CDR3 is TGTGCCAGCAGTTTTTTATGGGAATCAGCTTTCTTT. As protein: CASSFLWESAFF.

This clonotype appeared a single time. The genes are TRBV6-5 and TRBJ2-2; D gene uncertain. CDR1 is MNHEY and CDR2 is SVGAGI in the germline V gene. V lost 5 bases and J lost 4, with 5 bases in between. The CDR3 has 12 residues. The CDR3 coding sequence is TGTGCCAGCAGTAAATCCACCGGGGAGCTGTTTTTT. It encodes CASSKSTGELFF.

The V and J genes are TRBV6-5 and TRBJ2-7; possibly TRBD1 for D (5 bases). Looked up from germline, CDR1 is MNHEY and CDR2 is SVGAGI. Trimming stripped 0 bases from V and 2 bases from J, with 11 bases between. This CDR3 region has 15 residues. CDR3 region: CASSYSNSRAYEQYF. The CDR3 coding sequence is TGTGCCAGCAGTTACTCGAATTCCAGGGCCTACGAGCAGTACTTC.

This sequence joins TRBV15 and TRBJ2-3; 8 bases are shared with TRBD2. The V gene's germline CDR1 is LNHNV and CDR2 YYDKDF (reference sequence). After removal of 3 bases from V and 0 bases from J, the junction contained 11 bases not matched to a gene. This CDR3 spans 18 amino acids. CDR3 protein: CATSSRFGGGSSTDTQYF. CDR3 in DNA: TGTGCCACCAGCAGCCGGTTCGGCGGGGGGAGTAGCACAGATACGCAGTATTTT.

The chain has TRBV20-1 and TRBJ2-5; tentatively, D is TRBD2 (6 bases). V dropped 1 base and J dropped 5 bases, with 14 bases sitting between them. Germline CDR1 reads DFQATT; CDR2 reads SNEGSKA (reference sequence). CDR3 length: 14 residues. CDR3 region: CSARAGRGWETQYF. The CDR3 bases are TGCAGTGCTAGAGCCGGGCGGGGCTGGGAGACCCAGTACTTC.

The chain carries TRBV5-6 and TRBJ2-4, with no clear D. Germline lookup yields CDR1 SGHDT and CDR2 YYEEEE. The ends were cut back, 2 bases at V and 0 bases at J, with 6 bases in the middle. The CDR3 spans 14 residues. CDR3 DNA sequence: TGTGCCAGCAGCTTAGTCTCAGCCAAAAACATTCAGTACTTC. This gives the protein CASSLVSAKNIQYF.

V usage is TRBV6-6 and J usage is TRBJ2-2; tentative D call: TRBD1 (5 bases). The CDR3 consists of 15 residues. Germline lookup yields CDR1 MNHNY and CDR2 SVGAGI (reference sequence). V was clipped by 2 bases and J by 2 bases, with 9 bases between them. CDR3 in amino acids: CASSYPQGNTGELFF. The DNA for the CDR3 is TGTGCCAGCAGTTACCCCCAGGGTAACACCGGGGAGCTGTTTTTT.

This clonotype appeared once. DNA of the CDR3: TGCAGCGTTTTAAGCACTGAAGCTTTCTTT. It translates to CSVLSTEAFF. The V call is TRBV29-1, the J call TRBJ1-1; D ambiguous. CDR1 SQVTM and CDR2 ANQGSEA come from the germline V gene. V was pared by 5 bases and J by 4 bases, with 5 bases between. The CDR3 extends over 10 amino acids.

Only one count was recorded for this clonotype. V is TRBV13 and J is TRBJ2-5; D possibly corresponds to TRBD2 (5 bases). This CDR3 contains 12 residues. Trimming cost V 6 bases and J 5 bases, with 10 bases left between them. CDR1 is PRHDT, CDR2 FYEKMQ, per germline (reference sequence). This chain's CDR3 is CASSKQRETQYF. CDR3 coding DNA: TGTGCCAGCAGTAAACAGCGGGAGACCCAGTACTTC.

Worth noting for this clonotype: The junction shows a germline mismatch at one end, possibly a read error. This chain connects TRBV25-1 to TRBJ2-5, with D perhaps matching TRBD1 or TRBD2 (5 bases each). This CDR3 is 11 amino acids long. Germline V gene lookup returns CDR1 MGHDK and CDR2 SYGVNS. CDR3: CASSDTGTEYF. As DNA, the CDR3 is TGTGCCAGCAGTGACACCGGGACCGAGTACTTC.

The rearrangement joins TRBV5-1 to TRBJ1-1; 9 bases are a match to TRBD1. Germline V gene lookup returns CDR1 SGHRS and CDR2 YFSETQ. The ends lost 4 bases at V and 5 bases at J; junction bases unmatched: 9. This CDR3 comprises 15 residues. CDR3 region: CASSTETGGRTEAFF. CDR3 coding DNA: TGCGCCAGCAGCACGGAGACAGGGGGGAGGACTGAAGCTTTCTTT.

The gene calls are TRBV29-1 and TRBJ2-7; tentative D call: TRBD1 (5 bases). Trimming pared 6 bases from V and 2 bases from J, leaving 8 bases between. The CDR3 is made up of 11 amino acids. Looked up from germline, CDR1 is SQVTM and CDR2 is ANQGSEA. The CDR3 sequence: CSVTGAYEQYF. The DNA of the CDR3 is TGCAGCGTCACAGGAGCCTACGAGCAGTACTTC.

This clonotype was recorded a few times. J is TRBJ2-3 and V is TRBV3-1; perhaps TRBD2 as D (6 bases). The CDR3 has 13 amino acids. V gave up 8 bases and J gave up 1 base, with 10 bases separating them. CDR1 is LGHDT and CDR2 is YNNKEL in the germline V gene (reference sequence). The CDR3 loop is CASSRRGTDTQYF. The CDR3 DNA sequence: TGTGCCAGCTCCCGGAGGGGCACAGATACGCAGTATTTT.